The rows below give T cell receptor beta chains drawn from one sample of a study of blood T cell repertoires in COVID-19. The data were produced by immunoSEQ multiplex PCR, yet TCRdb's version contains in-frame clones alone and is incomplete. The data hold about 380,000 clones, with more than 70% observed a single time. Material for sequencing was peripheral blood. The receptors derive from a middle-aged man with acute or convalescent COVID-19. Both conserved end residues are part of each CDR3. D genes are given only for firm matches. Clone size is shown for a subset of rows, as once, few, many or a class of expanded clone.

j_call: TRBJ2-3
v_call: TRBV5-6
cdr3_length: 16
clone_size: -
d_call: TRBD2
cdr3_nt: TGTGCCAGCAGCTTTCCGGGACTAGCGGGAACCTCCACGCAGTATTTT
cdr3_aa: CASSFPGLAGTSTQYF

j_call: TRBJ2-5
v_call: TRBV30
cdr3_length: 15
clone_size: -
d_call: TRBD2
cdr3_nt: TGTGCCTGGAGTACGTACAGCGGGAGAGGGGAGACCCAGTACTTC
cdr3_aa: CAWSTYSGRGETQYF

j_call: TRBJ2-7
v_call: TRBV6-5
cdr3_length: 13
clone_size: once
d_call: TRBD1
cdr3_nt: TGTGCCGGATCGGGACAGGGTCCCTACGAGCAGTACTTC
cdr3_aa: CAGSGQGPYEQYF

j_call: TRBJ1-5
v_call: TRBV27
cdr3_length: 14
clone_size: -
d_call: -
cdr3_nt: TGTGCCAGCGGGGGGGAGGGCGGCAATCAGCCCCAGCATTTT
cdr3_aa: CASGGEGGNQPQHF

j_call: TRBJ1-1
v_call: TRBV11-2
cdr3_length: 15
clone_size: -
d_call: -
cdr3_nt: TGTGCCAGCAGCTTCCCTTTCGGTAGCAACACTGAAGCTTTCTTT
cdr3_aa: CASSFPFGSNTEAFF

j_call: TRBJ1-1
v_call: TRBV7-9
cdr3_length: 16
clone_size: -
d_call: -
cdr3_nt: TGTGCCAGCAGCAATAGGGGTCTCCTAATGAACACTGAAGCTTTCTTT
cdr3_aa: CASSNRGLLMNTEAFF

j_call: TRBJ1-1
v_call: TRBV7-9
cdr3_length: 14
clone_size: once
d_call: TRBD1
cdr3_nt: TGTGCCAGCAGCCCTCCGGACAGGAACGCTGAAGCTTTCTTT
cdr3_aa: CASSPPDRNAEAFF

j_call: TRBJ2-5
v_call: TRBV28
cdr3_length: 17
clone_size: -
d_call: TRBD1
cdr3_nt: TGTGCCAGCAGCATAAACAGGGGCTCCTTGTACCAAGAGACCCAGTACTTC
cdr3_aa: CASSINRGSLYQETQYF

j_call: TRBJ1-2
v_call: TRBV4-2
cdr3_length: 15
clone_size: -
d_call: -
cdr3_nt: TGTGCCAGCAGCCAAGAGTTCGGGGGTTCGGGAGGCTACACCTTC
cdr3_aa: CASSQEFGGSGGYTF

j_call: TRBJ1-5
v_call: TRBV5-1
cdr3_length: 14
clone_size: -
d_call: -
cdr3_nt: TGCGCCAGCAGCGAACAGGGTAGCAATCAGCCCCAGCATTTT
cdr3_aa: CASSEQGSNQPQHF

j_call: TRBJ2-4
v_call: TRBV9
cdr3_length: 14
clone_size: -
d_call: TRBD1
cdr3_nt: TGTGCCAGCAGCGTAGGGGACAGGGTCAACATTCAGTACTTC
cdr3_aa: CASSVGDRVNIQYF

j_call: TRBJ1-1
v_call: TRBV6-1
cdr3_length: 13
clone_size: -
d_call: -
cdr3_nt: TGTGCCAGCACCCTCTTGCCAGACACTGAAGCTTTCTTT
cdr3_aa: CASTLLPDTEAFF

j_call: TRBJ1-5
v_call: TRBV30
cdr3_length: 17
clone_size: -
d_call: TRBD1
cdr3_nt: TGTGCCTGGAGTAGGGCCTTAGGACAGGGAAGAGGGCAGCCCCAGCATTTT
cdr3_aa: CAWSRALGQGRGQPQHF

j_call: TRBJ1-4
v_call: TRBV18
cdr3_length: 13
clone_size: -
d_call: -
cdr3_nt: TGTGCCAGCTCACCCGGGAGCGGTGAAAAACTGTTTTTT
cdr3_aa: CASSPGSGEKLFF

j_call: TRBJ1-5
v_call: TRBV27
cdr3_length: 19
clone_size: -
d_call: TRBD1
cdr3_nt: TGTGCCAGCAGTCTGAAACCGGGACAGGGCGTCCTTGGGAATCAGCCCCAGCATTTT
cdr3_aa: CASSLKPGQGVLGNQPQHF

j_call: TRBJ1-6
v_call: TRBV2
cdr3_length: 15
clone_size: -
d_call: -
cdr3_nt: TGTGCCAGCGAAGAGCTACAGGACGGGAATTCACCCCTCCACTTT
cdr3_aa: CASEELQDGNSPLHF

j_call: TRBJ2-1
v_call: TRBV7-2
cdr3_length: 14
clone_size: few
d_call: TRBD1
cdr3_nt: TGTGCCAGCAGCCTAGGGACAGGGGAAAATGAGCAGTTCTTC
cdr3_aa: CASSLGTGENEQFF

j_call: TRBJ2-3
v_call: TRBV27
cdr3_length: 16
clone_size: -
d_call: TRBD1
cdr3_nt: TGTGCCAGCAGTCCCCCCGGGACAGGTCACACAGATACGCAGTATTTT
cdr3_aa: CASSPPGTGHTDTQYF

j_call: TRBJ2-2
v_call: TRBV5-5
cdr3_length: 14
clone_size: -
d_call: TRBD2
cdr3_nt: TGTGCCAGCGGACTTTACGGGAGGGCCGGGGAGCTGTTTTTT
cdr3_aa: CASGLYGRAGELFF

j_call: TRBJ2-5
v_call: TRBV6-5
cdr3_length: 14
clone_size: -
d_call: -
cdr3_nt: TGTGCCAGCAGTCGGACACAGTACCAAGAGACCCAGTACTTC
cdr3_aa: CASSRTQYQETQYF

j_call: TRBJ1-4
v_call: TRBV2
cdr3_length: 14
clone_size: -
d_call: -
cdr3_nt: TGTGCCAGCAGTGCAGGGTACCCTAATGAAAAACTGTTTTTT
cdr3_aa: CASSAGYPNEKLFF

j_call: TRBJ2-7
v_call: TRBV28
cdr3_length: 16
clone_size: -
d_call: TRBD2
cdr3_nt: TGTGCCAGCAGTTCCGGGGGGACTAGCGGGATCTACGAGCAGTACTTC
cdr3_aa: CASSSGGTSGIYEQYF

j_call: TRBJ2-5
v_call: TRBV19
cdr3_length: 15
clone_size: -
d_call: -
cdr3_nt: TGTGCCAGTAGTATCGGAGGACGGCTCCAAGAGACCCAGTACTTC
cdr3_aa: CASSIGGRLQETQYF

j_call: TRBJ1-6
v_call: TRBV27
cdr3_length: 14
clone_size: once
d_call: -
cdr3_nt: TGTGCCAGCAGCCCCACCAGGGGTGGCTCACCCCTCCACTTT
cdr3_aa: CASSPTRGGSPLHF

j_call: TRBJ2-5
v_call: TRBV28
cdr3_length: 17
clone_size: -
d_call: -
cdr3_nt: TGTGCCAGCAGTTTATTTACAGGCCAACCCCATCAAGAGACCCAGTACTTC
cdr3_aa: CASSLFTGQPHQETQYF